These 22 T cell receptor beta chains were all obtained from the same sample, sequenced in a study of spatial heterogeneity in lung cancer. TCRdb called the 5' RACE reads again in MiXCR, with one record for every CDR3 protein. The sample has about 85,000 distinct CDR3 sequences, approximately 21% seen once. Time point in this sample: sample taken at primary tumor resection. Unsorted tumor, nontumor lung tissue or cryopreserved PBMC supplied the whole RNA. This specimen was PBMCs, taken at surgery. These TCRs come from a male donor with early-stage non-small cell lung cancer.

The chain employs TRBV7-2 and TRBJ2-1, with TRBD2 as a possible D gene (6 bases). CDR1 is SGHTA, CDR2 FQGNSA, per germline. Deletions cut 1 base from V and 8 bases from J, with 15 bases between. The CDR3 spans 15 residues. The CDR3 coding sequence is TGTGCCAGCAGCTTAGTTGCTAGCGCGAGGGATGAGCAGTTCTTC. Amino acid sequence: CASSLVASARDEQFF.

The CDR3 DNA is TGCAGCGTTGAAGACAGGGCTTACTATGGCTACACCTTC. Translated: CSVEDRAYYGYTF. This chain connects TRBV29-1 to TRBJ1-2; possibly TRBD1 for D (5 bases). Between the trimmed V and J ends, which lost 0 bases and 3 bases, there was a span of 8 bases. CDR1 is SQVTM and CDR2 is ANQGSEA in the germline V gene. The CDR3 consists of 13 residues. Together with reference TRBV29-1 and TRBJ1-2, the CDR3 gives the full variable domain: SAVISQKPSRDICQRGTSLTIQCQVDSQVTMMFWYRQQPGQSLTLIATANQGSEATYESGFVIDKFPISRPNLTFSTLTVSNMSPEDSSIYLCSVEDRAYYGYTFGSGTRLTVV.

The CDR3 here is CASSLGSDSYEQYF. The CDR3 DNA follows: TGTGCCAGCAGTTTAGGGAGTGACTCCTACGAGCAGTACTTC. This rearrangement joins TRBV28 to TRBJ2-7; D may be TRBD2 (5 bases). Germline CDR1 reads MDHEN; CDR2 reads SYDVKM. The CDR3 spans 14 residues. V lost 2 bases to trimming and J lost 0 bases, with 8 bases between them.

The chain is built from TRBV29-1 and TRBJ1-2; D is perhaps TRBD1 (6 bases). The germline CDR1 and CDR2 sequences are SQVTM and ANQGSEA. Trimming stripped 3 bases from V and 4 bases from J, with 15 bases between. This CDR3 has 14 residues. The CDR3 region has the DNA TGCAGCGTTGAGAGAGGCAGGGGTGCCTATGGCTACACCTTC. It encodes CSVERGRGAYGYTF.

In this sample, this clonotype turned up a few times. This chain connects TRBV3-1 to TRBJ2-3, with 12 bases identical to TRBD2. The CDR3 has 17 residues. The V gene's germline CDR1 is LGHDT and CDR2 YNNKEL (reference sequence). V lost 2 bases to trimming and J lost 5 bases; unmatched junction nucleotides: 8. CDR3 DNA: TGTGCCAGCAGCCAATTTCTAGCGGGGGGGCTCAAAGATACGCAGTATTTT. Protein sequence: CASSQFLAGGLKDTQYF.

The gene calls are TRBV20-1 and TRBJ2-3, with D perhaps assigned TRBD1 or TRBD2 (6 bases each). The germline gives CDR1 DFQATT, CDR2 SNEGSKA (reference sequence). V lost 3 bases, J lost 5 bases, and 18 bases lay in between. This CDR3 is 15 amino acids long. The CDR3 bases are TGCAGTGCTAGTTTAGGGGGGCCAACGATAGATACGCAGTATTTT. Protein: CSASLGGPTIDTQYF.

The table lists this clonotype with a few counts. The chain recombines TRBV6-5 with TRBJ2-5; the match to TRBD2 covers 7 bases. CDR1 and CDR2 from the germline V gene are MNHEY and SVGAGI. The trim removed 4 bases at V and 4 bases at J, leaving 15 bases unmatched. The CDR3 covers 17 residues. This CDR3 reads CASSSPWAGEEGETQYF. The CDR3 coding sequence is TGTGCCAGCAGTTCCCCCTGGGCGGGAGAGGAAGGAGAGACCCAGTACTTC.

The sample holds a few counts of this clonotype. J is TRBJ1-1 and V is TRBV5-1, with D perhaps TRBD1 (5 bases). Trimming stripped 4 bases from V and 2 bases from J, with 12 bases between. The CDR3 runs to 14 residues. CDR1 and CDR2 (germline): SGHRS, YFSETQ. As DNA, the CDR3 is TGCGCCAGCAGCCCCGCGACAGCTAACACTGAAGCTTTCTTT. Residues: CASSPATANTEAFF.

The rearrangement joins TRBV7-2 to TRBJ2-1; D is unclear. Germline assignment: CDR1 SGHTA and CDR2 FQGNSA. This CDR3 contains 12 residues. V shed 1 base and J shed 5 bases, with 3 bases lying between them. The CDR3 nucleotides read TGTGCCAGCAGCTTAGGGCACAATGAGCAGTTCTTC. Protein sequence: CASSLGHNEQFF.

Only a few counts were recorded for this clonotype. The gene calls are TRBV14 and TRBJ2-1, with a possible D match to TRBD2 (6 bases). The CDR3 spans 16 residues. Trimming took 4 bases from V and 2 from J, leaving 15 bases between them. From germline, CDR1 is SGHDN and CDR2 FVKESK. The CDR3 protein is CASSPVGVAAYNEQFF. CDR3 nucleotide sequence: TGTGCCAGCAGCCCCGTGGGAGTAGCGGCCTACAATGAGCAGTTCTTC. The complete variable domain, with remaining parts taken from reference TRBV14 and TRBJ2-1, reads EAGVTQFPSHSVIEKGQTVTLRCDPISGHDNLYWYRRVMGKEIKFLLHFVKESKQDESGMPNNRFLAERTGGTYSTLKVQPAELEDSGVYFCASSPVGVAAYNEQFFGPGTRLTVL.

This clonotype was seen ten or more times. The rearrangement links TRBV10-3 to TRBJ2-7, with 11 bases matching TRBD1. Germline V gives CDR1 ENHRY, CDR2 SYGVKD. The CDR3 runs 14 residues. J was trimmed by 7 bases and V by 6 bases; bases with no gene match: 8. The CDR3 loop is CAIRPGQGAWEQYF. DNA for the CDR3: TGTGCCATCAGACCCGGACAGGGGGCTTGGGAGCAGTACTTC.

This chain uses TRBV5-4 with TRBJ2-7; 11 bases are shared with TRBD2. CDR3 length: 15 amino acids. CDR1 is SGHNT, CDR2 YYREEE, per germline (reference sequence). With V trimmed by 1 base and J by 3 bases, 3 bases remained unmatched. The CDR3 DNA sequence: TGTGCCAGCAGCTTGCTAGCGGGAGGCGACTACGAGCAGTACTTC. Its protein product is CASSLLAGGDYEQYF.

V gene TRBV28 combines with J gene TRBJ2-1; D is undetermined. There are 12 residues in the CDR3. Deletions cut 3 bases from V and 9 bases from J, with 9 bases between. Per germline, CDR1 MDHEN and CDR2 SYDVKM. The CDR3 region is CASSFGPPEQFF. The CDR3 DNA sequence: TGTGCCAGCAGTTTCGGCCCCCCTGAGCAGTTCTTC.

This clonotype has more than one count but fewer than ten. One end of the junction is discordant with germline, which a read error may explain. The chain joins TRBV4-2 to TRBJ2-3; tentatively, D is TRBD2 (7 bases). The V gene's germline CDR1 is LGHNA and CDR2 YNFKEQ. The CDR3 runs 15 residues. This chain's CDR3 is CASSQGGDGANTQYF. Written as DNA, the CDR3 is TGTGCCAGCAGTCAAGGGGGGGATGGGGCCAATACGCAGTATTTT.

The gene calls are TRBV10-3 and TRBJ2-5, with D unresolved. V was shortened by 3 bases and J by 4 bases, with 9 bases between the two germline ends. This CDR3 region has 13 residues. Germline-derived CDR1 and CDR2 are ENHRY and SYGVKD. In DNA, the CDR3 is TGTGCCATCAGTGACGTAAGGGTAGAGACCCAGTACTTC. Its translation is CAISDVRVETQYF.

The chain carries TRBV5-5 and TRBJ2-3, with D unresolved. CDR1 is SGHKS, CDR2 YYEKEE, per germline (reference sequence). Trimming removed 7 bases at V and 0 bases at J, with 12 bases between. The length of the CDR3 is 14 residues. CDR3 bases: TGTGCCAGCCGAGACACTACTAGCACAGATACGCAGTATTTT. Translating gives CASRDTTSTDTQYF.

The table lists this clonotype with a count of one. This sequence joins TRBV27 and TRBJ2-3; 13 positions match TRBD2. In germline, CDR1 is MNHEY, CDR2 SMNVEV (reference sequence). The CDR3 is made up of 18 amino acids. J was trimmed by 4 bases and V by 4 bases; bases with no gene match: 11. CDR3: CASSSPLAGGRAPDTQYF. CDR3 sequence (DNA): TGTGCCAGCAGTTCGCCACTAGCGGGAGGGAGGGCACCAGATACGCAGTATTTT.

This clonotype was seen a handful of times. The CDR3 reads CASSTLPRAGNTEAFF. CDR3 nucleotides: TGTGCCAGTAGTACGTTGCCCCGGGCAGGGAACACTGAAGCTTTCTTT. The chain links TRBV19 to TRBJ1-1; D gene ambiguous. V lost 4 bases, J lost 1 base, and 16 bases lay in between. The CDR3 sequence is 16 residues long. Germline-derived CDR1 and CDR2 are LNHDA and SQIVND (reference sequence).

The chain carries TRBV28 and TRBJ1-1; D possibly corresponds to TRBD1 (5 bases). Germline V gene sequence: CDR1 MDHEN, CDR2 SYDVKM. This CDR3 comprises 14 residues. Trimming took 6 bases from V and 10 from J, leaving 21 bases between them. The CDR3 sequence is CASSPSDILSAAFF. The CDR3 DNA reads as TGTGCCAGCAGCCCCTCGGACATTCTATCGGCAGCTTTCTTT.

The chain employs TRBV20-1 and TRBJ2-4; D gene ambiguous. CDR1 and CDR2 (germline): DFQATT, SNEGSKA (reference sequence). Trimming shortened V by 0 bases and J by 6 bases, and 12 bases separated the two germline ends. The CDR3 has 14 residues. As DNA, the CDR3 is TGCAGTGCTAGAGATCAAATTGGGGTAAACATTCAGTACTTC. Encoded protein: CSARDQIGVNIQYF.

This clonotype came up many times. This rearrangement joins TRBV10-3 to TRBJ2-5; perhaps TRBD2 as D (5 bases). Trimming removed 10 bases from V and 4 bases from J, with 16 bases in between. The CDR3 runs to 13 residues. Germline CDR1 and CDR2: ENHRY and SYGVKD. This chain's CDR3 is CATGLLNGETQYF. In DNA form, the CDR3 reads TGTGCCACTGGACTTCTAAACGGAGAGACCCAGTACTTC.

This chain connects TRBV12-3 or TRBV12-4 to TRBJ2-4; tentative D call: TRBD1 (6 bases). Deletions cut 3 bases from V and 6 bases from J, with 9 bases between. The CDR3 has 13 residues. The CDR3 sequence: CASSFGQTNIQYF. The CDR3 DNA sequence: TGTGCCAGCAGTTTCGGACAGACAAACATTCAGTACTTC.